The 15 T cell receptor beta chains below all came from one sample that was sequenced in a study of spatial heterogeneity in lung cancer. TCRdb re-analysed the 5' RACE reads in MiXCR, keeping a single row per CDR3 protein. The sample lists roughly 10,000 distinct CDR3 sequences; roughly 7.9% were seen once. The study, taken as a whole, reports: Tumor mutation counts were tracked by expanded intratumoral alpha and beta TCR counts.

Which antigens these TCRs recognize remains unknown. Time point indicated: sample taken at primary tumor resection. The sample in question was lung tumor tissue, obtained at surgery. The receptors stem from a female donor with early-stage non-small cell lung cancer.

This clonotype ranks as medium-sized. The V gene is TRBV28, the J gene TRBJ2-7; D is uncertain. Germline V CDR1 and CDR2: MDHEN, SYDVKM. Trimming left V 3 bases short and J 2 bases short, with 5 bases between. CDR3 length equals 12 residues. Here the CDR3 reads CASSLLPYEQYF. As DNA, the CDR3 is TGTGCCAGCAGTTTGTTACCCTACGAGCAGTACTTC.

Ten or more counts support this clonotype. The rearrangement uses TRBV20-1 and TRBJ1-1; D may be TRBD1 (5 bases). Germline V lookup: CDR1 DFQATT, CDR2 SNEGSKA (reference sequence). The CDR3 consists of 11 residues. The CDR3 bases are TGCAAACCGGGGCGAAGCACTGAAGCTTTCTTT. Amino acids: CKPGRSTEAFF.

Comments on this clonotype: A clone one base away is much larger, so this may be a read error. The CDR3, as DNA: TGTGCCAGCAGTCTCACCGGCGTTACCGGGGGGCTGTTTTTT. Protein product: CASSLTGVTGGLFF. V and J are TRBV27 and TRBJ2-2; possibly TRBD2 for D (6 bases). Germline V gene lookup returns CDR1 MNHEY and CDR2 SMNVEV (reference sequence). The CDR3 runs to 14 residues.

This clonotype was seen at least ten times. The chain carries TRBV6-4 and TRBJ1-1; TRBD1 might be the D (6 bases). V lost 5 bases and J 5 bases, leaving 12 bases between the germline ends. Looked up from germline, CDR1 is MRHNA and CDR2 is SNTAGT. There are 13 residues in the CDR3. The CDR3 sequence is CASSPGGETEAFF. CDR3 coding DNA: TGTGCCAGCAGTCCCGGGGGCGAAACTGAAGCTTTCTTT.

This chain joins TRBV20-1 and TRBJ1-4, with D possibly being TRBD1 (6 bases). Germline V gene sequence: CDR1 DFQATT, CDR2 SNEGSKA (reference sequence). Trimming took 6 bases from V and 6 from J, leaving 17 bases between them. The CDR3 has 14 amino acids. The CDR3 DNA follows: TGCAGTGCAGTACCCGGGACAACCTATGAAAAACTGTTTTTT. This encodes CSAVPGTTYEKLFF.

The sample holds many counts of this clonotype. The DNA of the CDR3 is TGCAGTGCTAAGGAGCGGGGGGGCTCTGGGGCCAACGTCCTGACTTTC. It is translated as CSAKERGGSGANVLTF. V and J are TRBV20-1 and TRBJ2-6; 10 nucleotides line up with TRBD2. Germline V gene sequence: CDR1 DFQATT, CDR2 SNEGSKA (reference sequence). There are 16 residues in the CDR3. V was clipped by 4 bases and J by 0 bases; unmatched bases: 3.

This clonotype was recorded many times. V gene TRBV5-1 combines with J gene TRBJ1-1, with D possibly TRBD1 on 5 matching bases. Between the trimmed V and J ends, which lost 2 bases and 9 bases, there was a span of 17 bases. The CDR3 is 14 amino acids. Per the germline V gene, CDR1 is SGHRS and CDR2 is YFSETQ. The CDR3 DNA follows: TGCGCCAGCAGCTTCTATCCGGGGGACCACCAAGCTTTCTTT. Translation: CASSFYPGDHQAFF.

This clonotype was seen many times. J is TRBJ2-5 and V is TRBV20-1, with TRBD2 matching over 11 bases. The CDR3 runs to 15 residues. Germline CDR1 reads DFQATT; CDR2 reads SNEGSKA (reference sequence). V lost 3 bases, J lost 2 bases, and 5 bases stayed unmatched. CDR3 DNA sequence: TGCAGTGCTAGGAGGACTAGCGGGCGTCAAGAGACCCAGTACTTC. It encodes CSARRTSGRQETQYF.

This clonotype occurred many times. This chain links TRBV7-2 with TRBJ1-5, with TRBD1 matching 12 bases. Germline V gene sequence: CDR1 SGHTA, CDR2 FQGNSA. The V and J ends lost 1 base and 6 bases, in that order; junction bases with no gene match: 7. The CDR3 is 17 amino acids. CDR3 DNA sequence: TGTGCCAGCAGCTTAGTAGGAGGGACAGGGGGCATTCAGCCCCAGCATTTT. It is translated as CASSLVGGTGGIQPQHF.

This clonotype was counted many times. The chain uses TRBV5-1 and TRBJ1-2, with D perhaps matching TRBD1 (6 bases). This CDR3 is built from 15 residues. V lost 1 base to trimming and J lost 4 bases, with 14 bases between them. Germline values: CDR1 SGHRS, CDR2 YFSETQ. CDR3: CASSLTLDRTYGYTF. The CDR3 DNA reads TGCGCCAGCAGCTTGACCCTAGACAGGACCTATGGCTACACCTTC.

This clonotype was counted ten times or more. V gene TRBV2 combines with J gene TRBJ1-1; possibly TRBD1 for D (5 bases). The V gene lost 4 bases and the J gene lost 1 base, with 13 bases spanning the gap. Germline loops: CDR1 SNHLY, CDR2 FYNNEI. The CDR3 totals 15 residues. The CDR3 nucleotides are TGTGCCAGCAGTGCCGGGGCGCGAGGGAACACTGAAGCTTTCTTT. This gives the protein CASSAGARGNTEAFF.

This clonotype was seen ten or more times. This chain connects TRBV27 to TRBJ2-3; 12 positions agree with TRBD1. This CDR3 has 19 amino acids. V shed 6 bases, J shed 0 bases, and the junction held 13 bases outside the gene matches. Germline V CDR1 and CDR2: MNHEY, SMNVEV (reference sequence). CDR3 sequence: CASRGTPGQGAGSTDTQYF. In DNA form, the CDR3 reads TGTGCCAGCAGAGGTACCCCGGGACAGGGGGCCGGAAGCACAGATACGCAGTATTTT.

This clonotype was observed at least ten times. V gene TRBV29-1 combines with J gene TRBJ2-4, with unresolved D. CDR1 SQVTM and CDR2 ANQGSEA come from the germline V gene. The CDR3 is made up of 14 amino acids. Trimming shortened V by 0 bases and J by 2 bases, and 8 bases separated the two germline ends. This chain's CDR3 is CSVEDPISKNIQYF. In DNA, the CDR3 is TGCAGCGTTGAAGACCCTATATCCAAAAACATTCAGTACTTC.

This clonotype was observed many times. The gene calls are TRBV4-1 and TRBJ2-5; weak D call: TRBD1 (5 bases). From germline, CDR1 is MGHRA and CDR2 YSYEKL. The CDR3 sequence is 15 residues long. The germline V and J ends were trimmed by 0 bases and 2 bases, with 10 bases remaining between them. In DNA form, the CDR3 reads TGCGCCAGCAGCCAAGAAGGGGCTAGACAAGAGACCCAGTACTTC. Amino acids: CASSQEGARQETQYF.

CDR3 sequence reads: CASSGNRDWESGANVLTF. The CDR3 nucleotides are TGCGCCAGCAGTGGAAACAGGGATTGGGAATCTGGGGCCAACGTCCTGACTTTC. The chain couples TRBV10-1 to TRBJ2-6; D might be TRBD1 (6 bases). The CDR3 contains 18 residues. Per the germline V gene, CDR1 is WNHNN and CDR2 is SYGVQD (reference sequence). Trimming removed 4 bases from V and 1 base from J, with 17 bases in between.